The 17 T cell receptor delta chains below come from one sample, sequenced in a study of Vδ1+ human thymocytes (dated by TCRdb to between 2017 and 2018). For these TCRs, the target antigens are not known. What the authors observed across the whole study: Unlike the oligoclonal repertoires in peripheral blood, the thymic TRG and TRD repertoires appeared highly polyclonal, with Gaussian CDR3 length distributions.

The sequencer was an Illumina MiSeq. RNA was extracted with the RNeasy mini kit and reverse transcribed using Superscript III. CDR3 amplicons were generated by multiplex PCR with pooled V-gene forward primers and a constant-region reverse primer carrying Illumina adaptor overhangs. With CATT, TCRdb called clones again from the public reads; duplicate DNA rows were later joined. The sample profile shows 70,000 to 90,000 delta-chain clones; about 35% of them were found once. 0.2% to 0.3% of the sample rests with the top ten. Sequenced sample: Vdelta1+ gamma-delta thymocytes from the thymus. This specimen's cell subset or site label, per the study, means: FACS-sorted CD3+ TCRalphabeta- TCRVdelta1+ TCRVdelta2- thymocytes. The receptors here all came from a boy in the first two years of life who had congenital heart surgery.

This clone was seen more than once but under ten times. This sequence joins TRDV2 and TRDJ1; tentatively, D is TRDD2 (5 bases). The V gene's germline CDR1 is GEAIGNYY and CDR2 EKD. Trimming removed 2 bases at V and 0 bases at J, with 18 bases between. The CDR3 loop spans 17 amino acids. The CDR3 DNA sequence: TGTGCCTGTGACATCGACTTACTGACCTACTACACCGATAAACTCATCTTT. Translation: CACDIDLLTYYTDKLIF.

This clone was observed a few times. The genes are TRDV1 and TRDJ1, with TRDD3 as a possible D gene (10 bases). There are 22 residues in the CDR3. Germline assignment: CDR1 TSWWSYY and CDR2 QGS. The ends were cut back, 0 bases at V and 0 bases at J, with 29 bases in the middle. The CDR3 here is CALGELALPTYWGIAYTDKLIF. In DNA, the CDR3 is TGTGCTCTTGGGGAACTGGCCCTTCCTACGTACTGGGGGATCGCGTACACCGATAAACTCATCTTT.

This clone was seen only a few times. This sequence joins TRDV1 and TRDJ1, with 8 bases lining up with TRDD3. V trimming: 4 bases; J trimming: 4 bases; junction bases outside the gene matches: 11. This CDR3 spans 16 amino acids. Germline V gives CDR1 TSWWSYY, CDR2 QGS. The CDR3 is CALGVYVWDTDDKLIF. CDR3 in DNA: TGTGCTCTTGGGGTTTACGTGTGGGATACGGACGATAAACTCATCTTT.

A note on this clone: Other DNA sequences in the same sample also yield this CDR3. The chain links TRDV1 to TRDJ1, with TRDD3 matching over 9 bases. V shed 4 bases, J shed 0 bases, and the junction held 9 bases outside the gene matches. Looked up from germline, CDR1 is TSWWSYY and CDR2 is QGS. CDR3 length: 17 amino acids. The DNA of the CDR3 is TGTGCTCTTGGGGGACATTTACTGGGGGACTACACCGATAAACTCATCTTT. It is translated as CALGGHLLGDYTDKLIF.

The table lists this clone with a few counts. This chain joins TRDV1 and TRDJ2, with TRDD3 matching over 12 bases. This CDR3 spans 19 amino acids. Trimming took 3 bases from V and 1 from J; bases not matched to a gene: 9. Germline V gene sequence: CDR1 TSWWSYY, CDR2 QGS. The CDR3 bases are TGTGCTCTTGGGGATACCAAAACTGGGGGATACAATTTGACAGCACAACTCTTCTTT. Its protein is CALGDTKTGGYNLTAQLFF.

This chain uses TRDV1 with TRDJ1, with 13 bases that match TRDD3. Losses at the gene ends were 0 bases for V and 0 bases for J; bases not matched to a gene: 22. Germline CDR1 and CDR2: TSWWSYY and QGS. CDR3 length: 24 amino acids. CDR3 nucleotides: TGTGCTCTTGGGGAACTCCCAACCTACCCCATACTGGGGGATACGGCCCCGTACACCGATAAACTCATCTTT. The encoded protein is CALGELPTYPILGDTAPYTDKLIF.

V gene TRDV1 combines with J gene TRDJ1; D perhaps matches TRDD3 (6 bases). V lost 3 bases and J 1 base, leaving 30 bases between the germline ends. This CDR3 is built from 21 residues. Looked up from germline, CDR1 is TSWWSYY and CDR2 is QGS. The CDR3 coding sequence is TGTGCTCTTGGGGACGGTAATCCTATACCGGGATATCGGATATGCACCGATAAACTCATCTTT. It specifies CALGDGNPIPGYRICTDKLIF.

V usage is TRDV1 and J usage is TRDJ1, with TRDD3 matching over 9 bases. Trimming removed 0 bases from V and 4 bases from J; junction bases left unmatched: 12. The CDR3 sequence is 18 residues long. Germline lookup yields CDR1 TSWWSYY and CDR2 QGS. This chain's CDR3 is CALGELIGWGILVDKLIF. As DNA, the CDR3 is TGTGCTCTTGGGGAACTGATCGGCTGGGGGATTCTTGTCGATAAACTCATCTTT.

The rearrangement joins TRDV1 to TRDJ1; 9 bases align to TRDD3. The germline gives CDR1 TSWWSYY, CDR2 QGS. The CDR3 is 21 amino acids. Trimming took 1 base from V and 8 from J; bases not matched to a gene: 26. CDR3 protein: CALGERSYGDTILVGHVKLIF. CDR3 bases: TGTGCTCTTGGGGAACGCTCCTACGGGGATACGATTCTAGTAGGCCACGTAAAACTCATCTTT.

The chain employs TRDV1 and TRDJ1; 11 nucleotides match TRDD3. The germline V gene has CDR1 TSWWSYY and CDR2 QGS. The CDR3 contains 22 residues. J lost 6 bases, V lost 0 bases, and 24 bases had no gene match. The CDR3 protein is CALGELGARPPLVLGDIHKLIF. CDR3 coding DNA: TGTGCTCTTGGGGAACTAGGGGCCAGGCCTCCACTAGTACTGGGGGATATCCATAAACTCATCTTT.

The V and J genes are TRDV2 and TRDJ3, with TRDD3 identical over 11 bases. J gave up 3 bases and V 8 bases, and 5 bases lay outside the gene matches. Germline V CDR1 and CDR2: GEAIGNYY, EKD. The CDR3 has 16 amino acids. Here the CDR3 reads CASLGDKVWDTRQMFF. As DNA, the CDR3 is TGTGCCTCACTGGGGGATAAGGTCTGGGACACCCGACAGATGTTTTTC.

A note on this clone: Germline and junction disagree at one end, which may indicate a read error. This chain uses TRDV1 with TRDJ1, with 10 bases lining up with TRDD3. CDR3 length equals 17 residues. Germline CDR1 and CDR2: TSWWSYY and QGS. CDR3: CALGELRGIRYTDKLIF. The DNA for the CDR3 is TGTGCCCTTGGGGAACTACGGGGGATACGGTACACCGATAAACTCATCTTT.

About this clone itself: One junction end disagrees with the germline gene, perhaps due to a read error. V is TRDV1 and J is TRDJ1; 13 bases align to TRDD3. CDR1 is TSWWSYY and CDR2 is QGS in the germline V gene. The CDR3 totals 23 residues. The CDR3 sequence is CALGGLFLRRELGDTPSADKPIF. The CDR3, as DNA: TGTGCTCTTGGGGGGCTCTTCCTACGTCGGGAACTGGGGGATACGCCTTCGGCCGATAAACCCATCTTT.

This rearrangement joins TRDV1 to TRDJ1; D unclear. CDR3 length equals 13 residues. The V end lost 1 base, the J end lost 6 bases, and 9 bases lay between the germline ends. The germline V gene encodes CDR1 TSWWSYY and CDR2 QGS. The CDR3 is CALGEPHPHKLIF. The DNA for the CDR3 is TGTGCTCTTGGGGAACCCCACCCTCATAAACTCATCTTT.

The chain links TRDV1 to TRDJ1; D uncertain. This CDR3 is built from 15 residues. CDR1 TSWWSYY and CDR2 QGS come from the germline V gene. Trimming pared 2 bases from V and 4 bases from J, leaving 14 bases between. CDR3 nucleotides: TGTGCTCTTGGGGAAACGTCCTCTAGGGGCGATAAACTCATCTTT. Its translation is CALGETSSRGDKLIF.

As for this clone: Other DNA sequences in the sample encode the same CDR3. This sequence joins TRDV1 and TRDJ1; 9 bases are a match to TRDD3. The germline gives CDR1 TSWWSYY, CDR2 QGS. The junction had 18 bases not matched to a gene; V was cut back by 0 bases and J by 1 base. The length of the CDR3 is 21 residues. The CDR3 region has the DNA TGTGCTCTTGGGGAACTCGTGTCCCCTTCCCTGGGGGATCCGTTCACCGATAAACTCATCTTT. Translating gives CALGELVSPSLGDPFTDKLIF.

The chain is built from TRDV1 and TRDJ1, with TRDD2 matching 8 bases. Per the germline V gene, CDR1 is TSWWSYY and CDR2 is QGS. The CDR3 has 17 residues. Losses at the gene ends were 1 base for V and 6 bases for J; bases not matched to a gene: 13. The CDR3 spells CALGERASYCRVNKLIF. The CDR3, as DNA: TGTGCTCTTGGGGAACGGGCTTCCTACTGTAGAGTGAATAAACTCATCTTT.